The clone carrying this T cell receptor (beta chain) has a handful of counts. Antigen: not known. A read error may produce the germline difference seen at one junction end. TCR beta cDNA came from approximately 540 ng total RNA, primed with a constant-region primer. Slightly modified ARM-PCR, run as three nested multiplex PCR rounds, produced the TCR beta libraries. In the first two PCR rounds, TRBV1-TRBV30 forward primers were paired with a C-beta reverse primer, and each round lasted about 10 cycles. From the multiplex PCR reads, TCRdb called clonotypes with MiXCR, one entry per CDR3 protein. The sample carries around 27,000 distinct CDR3 sequences, approximately 78% recorded once. This CDR3 is built from 17 residues. Germline CDR1 KGHSY, CDR2 FQNENV. The data belong to a study of tumor-infiltrating lymphocytes in primary liver carcinoma. Across the study: Ranging in age from 30 to 69 years, the patients were men and women.

From roughly 20-30 mg of unsorted bulk tissue, DNA and RNA were co-extracted together. Five separate regions of each tumor underwent sampling. Study findings and constraints: Pairs of tumor regions overlapped more than tumor-adjacent and tumor-blood pairs did. The study found only about 8-25% of top clones in all five tumor regions.

This sequence joins TRBV16 and TRBJ2-4; either TRBD1 or TRBD2 may fit D (6 bases each). The sequence derives from a man between 40 and 49 years old with primary liver carcinoma and hepatitis B virus infection. The specimen was liver tumor tissue from sampling region 3. The subset denotes: tumor region T3, left-lateral pole. The CDR3 spells CASSQSWRGLANNIQYF. DNA for the CDR3: TGTGCCAGCAGCCAATCGTGGAGGGGGTTAGCCAATAACATTCAGTACTTC.